This T cell receptor beta chain was documented in a study of OX40 agonist ivuxolimab in advanced cancers. Sequencing used immunoSEQ multiplex PCR; TCRdb keeps in-frame clones, though not all of them. The top ten hold about 0.29% of the sample, which has tens of thousands of clones, about nine tenths seen once. CDR1 LGHNA and CDR2 YSLEER come from the germline V gene. V lost 1 base, J lost 7 bases, and 13 bases lay in between. This CDR3 is built from 14 residues. The rearrangement joins TRBV4-3 to TRBJ1-2, with D unresolved. This clonotype was obtained from an adult with an advanced solid tumor such as melanoma, head and neck, liver or kidney cancer. The specimen comprised CD4+ or CD8+ T cells sorted from blood, sampled in a trial of the OX40 agonist ivuxolimab. The CDR3 sequence is CASSQGQVPPGYTF. The CDR3 nucleotides read TGCGCCAGCAGCCAAGGTCAGGTTCCTCCTGGCTACACCTTC.